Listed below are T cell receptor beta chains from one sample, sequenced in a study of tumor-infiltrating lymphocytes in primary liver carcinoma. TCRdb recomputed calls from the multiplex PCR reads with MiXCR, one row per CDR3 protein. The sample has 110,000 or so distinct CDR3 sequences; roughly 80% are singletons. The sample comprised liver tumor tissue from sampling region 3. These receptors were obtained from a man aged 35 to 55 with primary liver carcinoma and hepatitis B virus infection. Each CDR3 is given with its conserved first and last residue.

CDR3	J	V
CASSTVAGWVNIEQFF	TRBJ2-1	TRBV14
CASSAASGRAFGETQYF	TRBJ2-5	TRBV5-5
CVSSPGERDYEHYF	TRBJ2-7	TRBV11-1
CASNQDVAGSYNEQFF	TRBJ2-1	TRBV4-3
CGSSPLLDSYTGELFF	TRBJ2-2	TRBV28
CASSQDRASRFEQIF	TRBJ2-1	TRBV4-3
CASSLDTSGIAINIQYF	TRBJ2-4	TRBV11-2
CSALVSSGHVQFF	TRBJ2-1	TRBV29-1
CASRSTGGREGYTF	TRBJ1-2	TRBV6-6
CASCLVGVAGSSQPQHF	TRBJ1-5	TRBV11-2
CASTLAEGFRNTQYF	TRBJ2-4	TRBV12-3/TRBV12-4
CSVGLSDTQYF	TRBJ2-3	TRBV29-1
CANLDRGQDMQYF	TRBJ2-3	TRBV6-2/TRBV6-3
CSVRTSTANTGVLFF	TRBJ2-2	TRBV29-1
CSVEGSLGERQDMQYF	TRBJ2-3	TRBV29-1
CASNQDPTWPYNEQFF	TRBJ2-1	TRBV4-1
CVSGLQGGEQFF	TRBJ2-1	TRBV12-5
CASSQDLESGCTF	TRBJ1-2	TRBV14
CASSLATGDTYEQYF	TRBJ2-7	TRBV7-9
CASSLASYIEALF	TRBJ1-1	TRBV6-5
CTSSLGGFPDTQYF	TRBJ2-3	TRBV5-1
CASSLDGSTGNYDYTF	TRBJ1-2	TRBV11-2
CPSSYPNGLAVSYNEQFF	TRBJ2-1	TRBV6-6
CIVMGDTGELFF	TRBJ2-2	TRBV29-1